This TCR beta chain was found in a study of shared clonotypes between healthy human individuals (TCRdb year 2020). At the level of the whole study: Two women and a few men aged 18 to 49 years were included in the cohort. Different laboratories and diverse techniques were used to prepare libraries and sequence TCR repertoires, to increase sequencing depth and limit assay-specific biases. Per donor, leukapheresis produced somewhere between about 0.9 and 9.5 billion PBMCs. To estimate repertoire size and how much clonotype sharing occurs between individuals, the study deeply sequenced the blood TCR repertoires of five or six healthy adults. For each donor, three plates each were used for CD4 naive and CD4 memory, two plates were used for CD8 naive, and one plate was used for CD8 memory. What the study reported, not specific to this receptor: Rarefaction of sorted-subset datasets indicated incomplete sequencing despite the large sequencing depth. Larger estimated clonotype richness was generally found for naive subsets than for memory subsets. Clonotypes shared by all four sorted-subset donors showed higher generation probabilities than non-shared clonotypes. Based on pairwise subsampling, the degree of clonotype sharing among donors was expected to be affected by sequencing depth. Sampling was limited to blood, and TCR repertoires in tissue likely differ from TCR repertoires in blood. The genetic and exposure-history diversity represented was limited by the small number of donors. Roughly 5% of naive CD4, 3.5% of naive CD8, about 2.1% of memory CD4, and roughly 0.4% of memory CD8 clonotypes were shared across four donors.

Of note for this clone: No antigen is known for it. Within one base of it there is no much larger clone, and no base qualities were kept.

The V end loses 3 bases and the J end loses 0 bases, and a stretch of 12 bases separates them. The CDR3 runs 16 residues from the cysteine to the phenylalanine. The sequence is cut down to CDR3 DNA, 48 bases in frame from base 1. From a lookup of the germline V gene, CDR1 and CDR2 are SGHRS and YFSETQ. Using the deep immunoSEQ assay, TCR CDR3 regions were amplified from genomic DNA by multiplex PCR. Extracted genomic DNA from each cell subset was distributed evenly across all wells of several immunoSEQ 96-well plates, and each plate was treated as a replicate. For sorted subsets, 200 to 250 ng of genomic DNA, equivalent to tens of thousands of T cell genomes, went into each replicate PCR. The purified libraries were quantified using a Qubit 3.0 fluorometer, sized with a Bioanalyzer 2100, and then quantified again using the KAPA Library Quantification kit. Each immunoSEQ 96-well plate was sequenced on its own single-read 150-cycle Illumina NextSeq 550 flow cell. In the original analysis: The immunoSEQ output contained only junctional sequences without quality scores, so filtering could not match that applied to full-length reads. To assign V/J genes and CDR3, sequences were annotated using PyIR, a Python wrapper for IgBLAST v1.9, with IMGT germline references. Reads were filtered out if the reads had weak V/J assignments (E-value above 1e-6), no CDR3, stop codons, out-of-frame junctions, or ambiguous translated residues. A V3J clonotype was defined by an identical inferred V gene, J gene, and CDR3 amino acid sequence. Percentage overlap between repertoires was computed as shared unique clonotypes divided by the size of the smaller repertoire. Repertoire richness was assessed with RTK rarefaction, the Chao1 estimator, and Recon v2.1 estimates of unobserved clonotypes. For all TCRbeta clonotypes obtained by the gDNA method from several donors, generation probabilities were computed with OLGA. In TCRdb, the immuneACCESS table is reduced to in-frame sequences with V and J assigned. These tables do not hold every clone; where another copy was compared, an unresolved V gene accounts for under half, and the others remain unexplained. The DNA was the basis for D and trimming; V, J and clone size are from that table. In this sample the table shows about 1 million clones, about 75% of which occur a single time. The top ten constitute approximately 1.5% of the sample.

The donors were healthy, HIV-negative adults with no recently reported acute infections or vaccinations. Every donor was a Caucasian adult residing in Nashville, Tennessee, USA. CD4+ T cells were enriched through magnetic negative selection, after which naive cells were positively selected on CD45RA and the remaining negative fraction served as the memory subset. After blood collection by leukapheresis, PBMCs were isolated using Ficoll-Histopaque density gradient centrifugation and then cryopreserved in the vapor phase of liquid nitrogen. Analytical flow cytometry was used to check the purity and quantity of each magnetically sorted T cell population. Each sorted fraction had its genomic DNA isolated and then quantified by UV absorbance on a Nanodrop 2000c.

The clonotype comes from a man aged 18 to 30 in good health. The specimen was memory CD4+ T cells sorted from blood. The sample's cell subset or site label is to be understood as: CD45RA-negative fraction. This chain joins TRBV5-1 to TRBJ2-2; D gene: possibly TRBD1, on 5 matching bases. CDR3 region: CASSSTGGPNTGELFF. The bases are TGCGCCAGCAGCTCAACAGGCGGCCCGAACACCGGGGAGCTGTTTTTT. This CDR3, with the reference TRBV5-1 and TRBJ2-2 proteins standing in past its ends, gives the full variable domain KAGVTQTPRYLIKTRGQQVTLSCSPISGHRSVSWYQQTPGQGLQFLFEYFSETQRNKGNFPGRFSGRQFSNSRSEMNVSTLELGDSALYLCASSSTGGPNTGELFFGEGSRLTVL.